Each of the 14 T cell receptor beta chains below was sequenced from the same sample in a study of T cells expressing NK-cell markers. TCRdb reanalyzed the 5' RACE reads, giving one entry per CDR3 protein sequence and no DNA. Its listing shows about 260,000 distinct CDR3 sequences. Sequencing was carried out using blood T cells: a sorted CD56 or NKG2C T cell subset, CD4+ or CD8+ T cells, or bulk PBMC T cells (not recorded which). Every receptor here comes from a woman aged 18 to 75 in good health.

The chain recombines TRBV29-1 with TRBJ2-1. This CDR3 has 13 amino acids. Germline V gene data show CDR1 as SQVTM and CDR2 as ANQGSEA. The CDR3 loop is CSVQLAPYNEQFF.

The chain uses TRBV25-1 and TRBJ2-3; with no DNA, the TCRdb D assignment of TRBD1 cannot be verified. This CDR3 has 15 residues. Germline V lookup: CDR1 MGHDK, CDR2 SYGVNS. The CDR3 region is CTSSLGGGGVDTQYF. The full variable domain, its missing parts supplied by reference TRBV25-1 and TRBJ2-3, is EADIYQTPRYLVIGTGKKITLECSQTMGHDKMYWYQQDPGMELHLIHYSYGVNSTEKGDLSSESTVSRIRTEHFPLTLESARPSHTSQYLCTSSLGGGGVDTQYFGPGTRLTVL.

The chain employs TRBV29-1 and TRBJ2-7; checking the TCRdb D call of TRBD1 is not possible without DNA. This CDR3 is built from 12 residues. The germline CDR1 and CDR2 sequences are SQVTM and ANQGSEA. This CDR3 reads CSVAGPLYEQYF.

This rearrangement joins TRBV25-1 to TRBJ2-7; TCRdb proposes TRBD1, but this gene call is untestable without DNA. This CDR3 spans 12 amino acids. Germline V gene data show CDR1 as MGHDK and CDR2 as SYGVNS. The CDR3 reads CASSAGQYEQYF.

V and J are TRBV5-1 and TRBJ2-2. The germline V gene has CDR1 SGHRS and CDR2 YFSETQ. The CDR3 loop spans 16 amino acids. CDR3 amino acids: CASSLDPYLNTGELFF.

The chain employs TRBV5-6 and TRBJ2-7; TCRdb indicates TRBD2, and absent DNA this call remains unverified. Germline CDR1 reads SGHDT; CDR2 reads YYEEEE. The CDR3 is 17 amino acids. Here the CDR3 reads CASSLMLRRGPTYEQYF.

The chain is built from TRBV5-1 and TRBJ1-2. The CDR3 covers 15 residues. The V gene's germline CDR1 is SGHRS and CDR2 YFSETQ. CDR3 loop: CASSLMAEANYGYTF.

This rearrangement joins TRBV11-2 to TRBJ1-1; TCRdb selects TRBD1, and the lack of DNA leaves this call unchecked. The CDR3 sequence is 15 residues long. Germline values: CDR1 SGHAT, CDR2 FQNNGV. The CDR3 reads CASSPSGQVKGEAFF.

V usage is TRBV7-9 and J usage is TRBJ2-3. This CDR3 has 11 amino acids. Germline V CDR1 and CDR2: SEHNR, FQNEAQ (reference sequence). CDR3 sequence: CASSDTDTQYF.

The rearrangement links TRBV4-3 to TRBJ2-1; the D gene TCRdb calls, TRBD2, cannot be checked with no DNA. Germline V gene sequence: CDR1 LGHNA, CDR2 YSLEER. CDR3 length equals 17 residues. CDR3 loop: CASSRDLGRASYNEQFF.

The V call is TRBV20-1, the J call TRBJ2-5; TCRdb reports TRBD1, a call that lacks DNA to check it against. The CDR3 runs to 14 residues. Germline V lookup: CDR1 DFQATT, CDR2 SNEGSKA (reference sequence). The CDR3 spells CSGGVGDSRETQYF.

The chain is built from TRBV7-3 and TRBJ2-1; the TCRdb D gene call, TRBD1, has no DNA to confirm it. This CDR3 has 15 residues. Germline V gives CDR1 SGHTA, CDR2 FQGTGA. The CDR3 loop is CASSSAGGTYNEQFF.

The CDR3 is CASSPRRYEQYF. The chain carries TRBV19 and TRBJ2-7; there is no DNA to check the TCRdb D call of TRBD2. CDR3 length: 12 residues. Germline V gives CDR1 LNHDA, CDR2 SQIVND (reference sequence).

CDR3 residues: CASSVNRGHEQYF. The chain combines TRBV11-2 with TRBJ2-7; TCRdb calls TRBD1, which cannot be checked without DNA. The CDR3 consists of 13 residues. Per the germline V gene, CDR1 is SGHAT and CDR2 is FQNNGV.